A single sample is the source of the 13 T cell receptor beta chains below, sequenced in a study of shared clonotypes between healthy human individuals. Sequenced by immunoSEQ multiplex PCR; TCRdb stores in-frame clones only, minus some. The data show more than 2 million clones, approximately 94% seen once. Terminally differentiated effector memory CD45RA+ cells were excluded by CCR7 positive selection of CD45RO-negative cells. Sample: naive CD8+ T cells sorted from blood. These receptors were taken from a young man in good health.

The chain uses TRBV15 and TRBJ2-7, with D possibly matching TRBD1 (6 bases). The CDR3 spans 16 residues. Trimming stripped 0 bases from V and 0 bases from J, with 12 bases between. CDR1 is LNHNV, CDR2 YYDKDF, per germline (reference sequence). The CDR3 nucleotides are TGTGCCACCAGCAGAGATCTTGAGACAGGCTCCTACGAGCAGTACTTC. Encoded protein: CATSRDLETGSYEQYF.

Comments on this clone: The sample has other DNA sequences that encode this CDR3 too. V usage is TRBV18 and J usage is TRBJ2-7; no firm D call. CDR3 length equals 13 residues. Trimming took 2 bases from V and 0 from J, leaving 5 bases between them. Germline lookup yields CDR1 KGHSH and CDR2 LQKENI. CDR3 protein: CASSPDSSYEQYF. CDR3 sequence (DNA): TGTGCCAGCTCACCAGACTCCTCCTACGAGCAGTACTTC.

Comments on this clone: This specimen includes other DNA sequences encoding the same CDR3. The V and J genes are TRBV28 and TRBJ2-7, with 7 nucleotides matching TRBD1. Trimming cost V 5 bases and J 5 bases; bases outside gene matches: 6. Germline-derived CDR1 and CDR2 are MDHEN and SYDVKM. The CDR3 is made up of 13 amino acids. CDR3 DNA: TGTGCCAGCAGTCCCACAGGGGCCCACGAGCAGTACTTC. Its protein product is CASSPTGAHEQYF.

In DNA form, the CDR3 reads TGTGCCAGCAGCCAGACGGACCCCTGGGGCTACACCTTC. This sequence encodes CASSQTDPWGYTF. The chain couples TRBV7-9 to TRBJ1-2; D is unclear. The CDR3 length is 13 residues. Germline V gene sequence: CDR1 SEHNR, CDR2 FQNEAQ (reference sequence). Trimming took 5 bases from V and 8 from J, leaving 15 bases between them.

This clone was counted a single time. The CDR3 loop is CASSPTEGYEQYF. In DNA, the CDR3 is TGTGCCAGCAGCCCAACGGAGGGTTACGAGCAGTACTTC. This sequence joins TRBV7-9 and TRBJ2-7; possible D gene TRBD2, 6 bases. V lost 5 bases and J lost 4, with 12 bases in between. CDR3 length equals 13 residues. The V gene's germline CDR1 is SEHNR and CDR2 FQNEAQ (reference sequence).

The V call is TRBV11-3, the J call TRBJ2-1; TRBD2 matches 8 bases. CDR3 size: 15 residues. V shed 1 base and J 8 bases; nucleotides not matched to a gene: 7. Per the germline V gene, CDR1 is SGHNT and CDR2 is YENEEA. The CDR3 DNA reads TGTGCCAGCAGCTTAGGGGTAGCGGGGAGGGATGAGCAGTTCTTC. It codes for CASSLGVAGRDEQFF.

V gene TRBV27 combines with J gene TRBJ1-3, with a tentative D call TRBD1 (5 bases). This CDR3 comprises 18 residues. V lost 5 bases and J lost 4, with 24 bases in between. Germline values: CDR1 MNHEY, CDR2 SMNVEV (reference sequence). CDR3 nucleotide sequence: TGTGCCAGCAGTCCCTCCTTGGGGGAGAAACTCTCCGGAAACACCATATATTTT. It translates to CASSPSLGEKLSGNTIYF.

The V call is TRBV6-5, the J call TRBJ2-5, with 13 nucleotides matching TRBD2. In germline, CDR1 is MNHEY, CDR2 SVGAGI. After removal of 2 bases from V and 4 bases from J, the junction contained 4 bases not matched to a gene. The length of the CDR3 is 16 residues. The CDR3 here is CASSYGTSGVAETQYF. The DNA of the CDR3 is TGTGCCAGCAGTTACGGGACTAGCGGGGTGGCAGAGACCCAGTACTTC.

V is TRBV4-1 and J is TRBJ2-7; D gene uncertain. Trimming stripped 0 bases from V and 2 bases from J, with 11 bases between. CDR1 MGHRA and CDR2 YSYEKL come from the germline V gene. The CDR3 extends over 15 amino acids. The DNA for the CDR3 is TGCGCCAGCAGCCAAGATTTATACGGAACCTACGAGCAGTACTTC. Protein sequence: CASSQDLYGTYEQYF.

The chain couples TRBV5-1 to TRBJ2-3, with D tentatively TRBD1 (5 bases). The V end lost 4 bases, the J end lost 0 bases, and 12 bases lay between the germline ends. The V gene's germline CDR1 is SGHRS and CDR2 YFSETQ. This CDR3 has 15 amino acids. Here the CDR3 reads CASSPATASTDTQYF. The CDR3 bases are TGCGCCAGCAGCCCGGCGACAGCTAGCACAGATACGCAGTATTTT.

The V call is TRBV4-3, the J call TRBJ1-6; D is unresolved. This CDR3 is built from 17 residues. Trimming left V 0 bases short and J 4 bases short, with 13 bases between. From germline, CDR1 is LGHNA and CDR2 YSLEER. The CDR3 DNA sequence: TGCGCCAGCAGCCAAGATCTCACAAGAGGGTATAATTCACCCCTCCACTTT. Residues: CASSQDLTRGYNSPLHF.

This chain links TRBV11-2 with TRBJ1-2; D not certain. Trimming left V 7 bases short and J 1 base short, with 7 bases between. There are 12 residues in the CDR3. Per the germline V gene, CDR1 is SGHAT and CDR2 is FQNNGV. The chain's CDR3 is CASTGLNYGYTF. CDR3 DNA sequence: TGTGCCAGCACGGGCCTTAACTATGGCTACACCTTC.

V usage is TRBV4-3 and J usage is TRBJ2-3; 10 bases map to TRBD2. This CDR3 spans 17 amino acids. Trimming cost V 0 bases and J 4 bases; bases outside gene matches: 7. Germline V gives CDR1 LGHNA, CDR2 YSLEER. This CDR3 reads CASSQEAGGPGADTQYF. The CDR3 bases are TGCGCCAGCAGCCAAGAAGCGGGAGGGCCAGGGGCAGATACGCAGTATTTT.